The TCR beta chain described here comes from a study of regulatory T cells in long-lasting Graves disease. Libraries of TCR beta came from iRepertoire HTBI primers plus Arm-PCR of CDR3 regions. TCRdb used MiXCR to reprocess the multiplex PCR reads, holding one entry per CDR3 protein. The sample holds almost 350,000 distinct CDR3 sequences, 15% to 20% seen once. Sample time point: persistent/refractory GD, antithyroid drugs over 5 years with positive TRAb. From PBMCs, RNA was extracted and then used to make the TCR library. This clonotype was observed a handful of times. Its antigen remains unknown. A clone one base away is much larger, so this may be a read error. Study findings and constraints: Persistent cases of Graves' showed reduced TCR diversity relative to newly diagnosed patients. TRBV28, TRBJ1-2 and TRBJ2-5 were segments that persistent disease favored.

From germline, CDR1 is DFQATT and CDR2 SNEGSKA (reference sequence). The CDR3 totals 14 residues. V dropped 6 bases and J dropped 3; count of bases not matched to a gene: 7. This chain uses TRBV20-1 with TRBJ1-4; TRBD1 matches 7 bases. This clonotype was sampled from a female donor with Graves disease. This specimen was peripheral blood mononuclear cells (PBMCs), taken when the disease was refractory, from a patient treated with antithyroid drugs. The CDR3 here is CSAEGQGANEKLFF. The CDR3 bases are TGCAGTGCCGAGGGGCAGGGGGCTAATGAAAAACTGTTTTTT.